The source of this T cell receptor (beta chain) is a study of T-cell memory formation after mild COVID-19 (dated by TCRdb to the early 2020s). As for the study more broadly: TCR sequence clusters from the two donors were found to be largely donor specific. In a couple of donors, T-cell clones that expanded and contracted after mild COVID-19 were followed by sequencing TCRalpha and TCRbeta repertoires longitudinally. Two young, previously healthy adult volunteers, one female and one male, were included in the cohort.

Here is what the overall study found, with its caveats: The second-wave clones that peaked on day 37 were not confirmed to be SARS-CoV-2 specific. Clones that contracted from day 15 to 85 showed balanced CD4/CD8 phenotypes, whereas a second wave of clones that expanded from day 15 to 37 leaned towards CD4+. Contracting CD4+ clones appeared mostly in the CM and EM memory subsets, whereas CD8+ clones were enriched in EMRA. The study covered only a couple of mild cases, and larger cohorts including severe cases with pre-infection samples were considered necessary. Some responding clones were found in pre-infection memory, which suggests that pre-existing cross-reactive memory T cells took part in the SARS-CoV-2 response.

This clonotype turned up a few times. Its target antigen remains unknown. No much larger clone exists at a distance of one base, and base qualities are not known. PBMCs were isolated by Ficoll-Paque density gradient centrifugation. The CDR3 runs 13 residues from the cysteine to the phenylalanine. Here the CDR3 DNA is all that survives: 39 bases in frame from base 1. The V end gives up 1 base and the J end 5 bases, leaving 4 bases in the junction not matched to a gene. The germline V gene (reference sequence) supplies CDR1 DFQATT and CDR2 SNEGSKA. Sequencing took place on an Illumina NovaSeq 6000. Using 5'RACE with constant-segment primers, TCRalpha and TCRbeta cDNA libraries were constructed, with sample barcodes and unique molecular identifiers added in the process. Trizol reagent was used to extract RNA from every sample. Libraries were amplified in two PCR steps, with a second sample barcode and Illumina TruSeq adapters added in the second step. Sequencing of the libraries was done on an Illumina NovaSeq, producing 2 x 150 bp paired-end reads. For the original study's pipeline: Demultiplexing of reads and collapsing into UMI-guided consensus sequences were performed with migec v1.2.7. With mixcr v2.1.11, UMI consensuses were aligned to TRA and TRB V and J templates and assembled into clonotypes. Clonotypes were classified as expanded or contracted when called significant by both edgeR and NoisET, with noise models trained on biological replicates. For edgeR calls, the cutoffs were a false discovery rate-adjusted p below 0.01 and a log2 fold-change threshold of 1. As an exploratory analysis of dynamics, PCA with hierarchical clustering was applied to max-normalized trajectories of the 1000 most abundant clonotypes. Separately sequenced CD4+ and CD8+ repertoires were used to assign the CD4 or CD8 phenotype of responding clones. Using fastp at Q25 and MiXCR, TCRdb reprocessed the public reads and kept productive beta chains. Duplicate CDR3 protein sequences are folded into a single record with the most common DNA and genes. The V and J calls were determined by TCRdb, not by the authors. Counted in this sample were hundreds of thousands of distinct CDR3 sequences; about 23% of them appeared once. Around 12% of the sample rests with the top ten.

The sequencing sample was made of PBMCs or a T cell subset sorted from them (not recorded which). The V and J genes are TRBV20-1 and TRBJ1-1; the junction holds 7 bases that match TRBD1. This TCR was sampled from an adult woman who had mild COVID-19 (a few samples of this study predate the infection). The sample titles of this study are shuffled in the database, so cell type and time point are left out; the donor was told from shared clones. The CDR3 protein sequence reads: CSARAGGGTEAFF. The bases read TGCAGTGCTAGAGCAGGGGGAGGAACTGAAGCTTTCTTT.